These 30 T cell receptor beta chains originate from one sample sequenced in a study of memory CD4+ T cells and cytomegalovirus serostatus. Measured with immunoSEQ multiplex PCR; TCRdb has only the in-frame clones, and not every one. The sample yields over 60,000 clones, approximately 77% seen once. Single viable CD3+CD4+CD8-CD45RO+ cells were sorted as the memory CD4+ T cells. The sample was memory CD4+ T cells from blood. These TCRs come from an adult in good health and CMV-seronegative.

The J gene is TRBJ1-1, the V gene TRBV7-8; no clear D. The germline V and J ends were trimmed by 1 base and 0 bases, with 12 bases remaining between them. This CDR3 is 16 amino acids long. CDR1 is SGHVS and CDR2 is FQNEAQ in the germline V gene. The CDR3 protein is CASSLGPGNMNTEAFF. The CDR3 DNA follows: TGTGCCAGCAGCTTAGGTCCAGGTAATATGAACACTGAAGCTTTCTTT.

The gene calls are TRBV6-1 and TRBJ2-2; tentatively, D is TRBD1 (5 bases). CDR1 and CDR2 from the germline V gene are MNHNS and SASEGT. The CDR3 contains 13 residues. V lost 9 bases to trimming and J lost 5 bases, with 13 bases between them. The CDR3 is CASFKSGTGELFF. CDR3 nucleotides: TGTGCCAGTTTCAAATCAGGGACCGGGGAGCTGTTTTTT.

The chain couples TRBV7-9 to TRBJ1-6; no firm D call. Germline V gene lookup returns CDR1 SEHNR and CDR2 FQNEAQ (reference sequence). With 1 base removed from V and 7 bases from J, the gap between germline ends came to 11 bases. The CDR3 extends over 15 amino acids. CDR3 nucleotides: TGTGCCAGCAGCTTAGGCGAATGGACGAATTCACCCCTCCACTTT. The encoded protein is CASSLGEWTNSPLHF.

The V and J genes are TRBV19 and TRBJ1-2, with D hard to call. Germline V lookup: CDR1 LNHDA, CDR2 SQIVND (reference sequence). Trimming cost V 6 bases and J 2 bases, with 16 bases left between them. The CDR3 covers 15 residues. The CDR3 is CASSPGAVRNYGYTF. CDR3 in DNA: TGTGCCAGTAGCCCTGGCGCGGTCCGGAACTATGGCTACACCTTC.

On this clone: At the DNA level, this CDR3 is encoded by other sequences in the same sample as well. V and J are TRBV30 and TRBJ2-5; D is perhaps TRBD2 (6 bases). The V end was cut by 2 bases, the J end by 2 bases, with 6 bases between. Per germline, CDR1 GTSNPN and CDR2 SVGIG (reference sequence). The CDR3 covers 12 residues. The CDR3 reads CAWSSGQETQYF. The CDR3 region has the DNA TGTGCCTGGAGTAGCGGGCAAGAGACCCAGTACTTC.

This chain joins TRBV11-2 and TRBJ1-1; D not resolved. Germline lookup yields CDR1 SGHAT and CDR2 FQNNGV. The CDR3 covers 15 residues. V was shortened by 5 bases and J by 0 bases, with 13 bases between the two germline ends. This chain's CDR3 is CASSHLGPMNTEAFF. As DNA, the CDR3 is TGTGCCAGCAGCCATCTAGGGCCAATGAACACTGAAGCTTTCTTT.

This chain uses TRBV9 with TRBJ1-1; D call uncertain. From germline, CDR1 is SGDLS and CDR2 YYNGEE. V dropped 0 bases and J dropped 1 base, with 4 bases sitting between them. The length of the CDR3 is 13 residues. CDR3 protein: CASSVEWNTEAFF. CDR3 nucleotide sequence: TGTGCCAGCAGCGTAGAGTGGAACACTGAAGCTTTCTTT.

The chain couples TRBV13 to TRBJ1-6; unclear D gene. Trimming stripped 0 bases from V and 13 bases from J, with 7 bases between. CDR3 length equals 12 residues. Germline values: CDR1 PRHDT, CDR2 FYEKMQ (reference sequence). The CDR3 loop is CASSLGRDPLHF. The CDR3 DNA reads TGTGCCAGCAGCTTAGGCCGGGATCCCCTCCACTTT.

V and J are TRBV5-1 and TRBJ2-2, with D possibly being TRBD1 or TRBD2 (6 bases each). The CDR3 runs 15 residues. The V end lost 7 bases, the J end lost 4 bases, and 17 bases lay between the germline ends. Germline lookup yields CDR1 SGHRS and CDR2 YFSETQ. This CDR3 reads CASQRGGYGTGELFF. The CDR3 DNA reads as TGCGCCAGCCAAAGAGGGGGGTATGGCACCGGGGAGCTGTTTTTT.

Worth noting for this clone: Relative to the germline gene, one junction end is altered; a read error may explain this. The chain carries TRBV7-7 and TRBJ2-1, with 11 positions matching TRBD2. The CDR3 spans 14 residues. The germline V gene has CDR1 SSHAT and CDR2 FNYEAQ (reference sequence). The CDR3 loop is CASSLTSGSNEQFF. The CDR3 DNA follows: TGTGCTAGCAGCTTAACTAGCGGGAGTAATGAGCAGTTCTTC.

The J gene is TRBJ1-1, the V gene TRBV28; no reliable D call. Germline CDR1 is MDHEN and CDR2 is SYDVKM. This CDR3 has 14 amino acids. With 10 bases removed from V and 1 base from J, the gap between germline ends came to 16 bases. CDR3 loop: CATEGSRRNTEAFF. DNA for the CDR3: TGTGCCACAGAGGGTAGCCGGAGGAACACTGAAGCTTTCTTT.

The chain carries TRBV11-2 and TRBJ2-7; D is ambiguous. Germline V gene lookup returns CDR1 SGHAT and CDR2 FQNNGV. V was trimmed by 1 base and J by 2 bases, leaving 6 bases between them. The CDR3 length is 13 residues. This CDR3 reads CASSLVQTYEQYF. DNA of the CDR3: TGTGCCAGCAGCTTAGTCCAGACCTACGAGCAGTACTTC.

The chain has TRBV6-1 and TRBJ1-1; no clear D gene. CDR3 length: 14 amino acids. The V and J ends lost 5 bases and 1 base respectively, with 11 bases between them. Germline CDR1 MNHNS, CDR2 SASEGT. The CDR3 DNA is TGTGCCAGCAGTCTCTACGAGACGAACACTGAAGCTTTCTTT. Its protein product is CASSLYETNTEAFF.

CDR3 in DNA: TGTGCCTGGAGTGCCTACAATGAGCAGTTCTTC. Protein: CAWSAYNEQFF. The chain uses TRBV30 and TRBJ2-1; D is ambiguous. V gave up 1 base and J gave up 2 bases, with 0 bases separating them. Germline V gene lookup returns CDR1 GTSNPN and CDR2 SVGIG (reference sequence). The CDR3 runs 11 residues.

In this sample, this clone turned up a few times. The chain recombines TRBV2 with TRBJ1-1; no clear D gene. Germline assignment: CDR1 SNHLY and CDR2 FYNNEI. V was trimmed by 7 bases and J by 1 base, leaving 10 bases between them. The CDR3 loop spans 13 amino acids. CDR3 protein: CASNRAANTEAFF. DNA of the CDR3: TGTGCCAGCAACCGCGCGGCGAACACTGAAGCTTTCTTT.

The CDR3 sequence: CASSPIPRGSSTEAFF. The DNA of the CDR3 is TGCGCCAGCAGTCCAATCCCCAGGGGGTCGAGCACTGAAGCTTTCTTT. The rearrangement joins TRBV5-1 to TRBJ1-1; 7 bases are shared with TRBD1. CDR1 and CDR2 (germline): SGHRS, YFSETQ. There are 16 residues in the CDR3. J gave up 4 bases and V 5 bases, and 14 bases lay outside the gene matches. Drawing the rest from reference TRBV5-1 and TRBJ1-1, the complete variable domain is KAGVTQTPRYLIKTRGQQVTLSCSPISGHRSVSWYQQTPGQGLQFLFEYFSETQRNKGNFPGRFSGRQFSNSRSEMNVSTLELGDSALYLCASSPIPRGSSTEAFFGQGTRLTVV.

This rearrangement joins TRBV6-5 to TRBJ2-7, with unresolved D. Germline CDR1 and CDR2: MNHEY and SVGAGI. The CDR3 runs 14 residues. Trimming pared 5 bases from V and 0 bases from J, leaving 11 bases between. CDR3 nucleotides: TGTGCCAGCAGTAACGTCTTTAGCTCCTACGAGCAGTACTTC. Its protein product is CASSNVFSSYEQYF.

The chain is built from TRBV7-2 and TRBJ2-7; 7 bases map to TRBD2. Germline trimming cut 6 bases from V and 2 bases from J; bases unmatched to any gene: 10. CDR1 and CDR2 (germline): SGHTA, FQGNSA. The CDR3 has 15 amino acids. CDR3 sequence reads: CASRQDRGETYEQYF. The CDR3 nucleotides are TGTGCCAGCAGACAGGACCGGGGGGAGACCTACGAGCAGTACTTC.

The chain links TRBV25-1 to TRBJ2-1; 9 nucleotides align to TRBD2. The CDR3 is 12 residues long. The trim removed 4 bases at V and 12 bases at J, leaving 4 bases unmatched. From germline, CDR1 is MGHDK and CDR2 SYGVNS. The CDR3 region has the DNA TGTGCCAGCAGTGGACAGCGGGAGGCGCAGTTCTTC. This sequence encodes CASSGQREAQFF.

The J gene is TRBJ1-1, the V gene TRBV15; maybe TRBD1 (5 bases). Germline assignment: CDR1 LNHNV and CDR2 YYDKDF (reference sequence). Trimming shortened V by 7 bases and J by 1 base, and 10 bases separated the two germline ends. This CDR3 spans 13 amino acids. The CDR3 reads CATKYRGNTEAFF. CDR3 bases: TGTGCCACCAAATATAGGGGGAACACTGAAGCTTTCTTT.

This clone was recorded at least ten times. The chain joins TRBV6-6 to TRBJ2-2, with unresolved D. V gave up 4 bases and J gave up 4 bases, with 1 base separating them. The CDR3 consists of 11 residues. Germline loops: CDR1 MNHNY, CDR2 SVGAGI (reference sequence). DNA for the CDR3: TGTGCCAGCAGTTTCACCGGGGAGCTGTTTTTT. Protein: CASSFTGELFF.

The chain employs TRBV5-1 and TRBJ2-2; tentatively, D is TRBD1 (6 bases). Germline CDR1 is SGHRS and CDR2 is YFSETQ. Trimming removed 3 bases at V and 2 bases at J, with 11 bases between. The CDR3 loop spans 15 amino acids. The CDR3 region has the DNA TGCGCCAGCAGCTACGGACAGACCAACACCGGGGAGCTGTTTTTT. Amino acids: CASSYGQTNTGELFF.

The chain uses TRBV5-1 and TRBJ2-2; 10 nucleotides agree with TRBD2. CDR1 is SGHRS, CDR2 YFSETQ, per germline. V shed 6 bases and J 6 bases; nucleotides not matched to a gene: 8. The CDR3 runs 15 residues. CDR3 in amino acids: CASMTLSGGAGELFF. DNA for the CDR3: TGCGCCAGCATGACCCTGAGCGGGGGGGCCGGGGAGCTGTTTTTT.

The rearrangement joins TRBV7-9 to TRBJ2-6; D may be TRBD1 or TRBD2 (6 bases each). Trimming removed 5 bases at V and 3 bases at J, with 17 bases between. The CDR3 consists of 17 residues. CDR1 is SEHNR and CDR2 is FQNEAQ in the germline V gene (reference sequence). DNA for the CDR3: TGTGCCAGCAGCAAAGGGGGTCTGCGGGATGGGGCCAACGTCCTGACTTTC. It yields the protein CASSKGGLRDGANVLTF.

V gene TRBV7-6 combines with J gene TRBJ2-3; D might be TRBD2 (7 bases). In germline, CDR1 is SGHVS, CDR2 FNYEAQ. There are 18 residues in the CDR3. Trimming removed 1 base at V and 6 bases at J, with 23 bases between. CDR3 nucleotides: TGTGCCAGCAGCTTAGGGGGGGGCGGAGCCGGGGCGTCCGATACGCAGTATTTT. It encodes CASSLGGGGAGASDTQYF.

V usage is TRBV4-1 and J usage is TRBJ2-1; D is uncertain. Germline V gene sequence: CDR1 MGHRA, CDR2 YSYEKL. Deletions cut 5 bases from V and 5 bases from J, with 13 bases between. This CDR3 has 14 amino acids. CDR3 DNA: TGCGCCAGCAGCTTAAACTGGTGGGACAATGAGCAGTTCTTC. Protein: CASSLNWWDNEQFF.

This chain links TRBV6-1 with TRBJ1-3; 7 bases line up with TRBD1. The germline V gene encodes CDR1 MNHNS and CDR2 SASEGT. J was trimmed by 0 bases and V by 3 bases; bases with no gene match: 8. This CDR3 comprises 17 residues. The CDR3 DNA reads as TGTGCCAGCAGTGACCCTGGGACAGACCCCTCTGGAAACACCATATATTTT. Translated, it gives CASSDPGTDPSGNTIYF.

The V call is TRBV9, the J call TRBJ2-5, with D tentatively TRBD1 (5 bases). The V end lost 0 bases, the J end lost 5 bases, and 14 bases lay between the germline ends. The CDR3 has 15 amino acids. CDR1 SGDLS and CDR2 YYNGEE come from the germline V gene. CDR3: CASSVEAGFRETQYF. For the CDR3, the DNA is TGTGCCAGCAGCGTAGAGGCAGGGTTTCGGGAGACCCAGTACTTC.

The chain employs TRBV30 and TRBJ2-7; 10 bases map to TRBD2. From germline, CDR1 is GTSNPN and CDR2 SVGIG (reference sequence). The CDR3 extends over 12 amino acids. Unmatched junction bases numbered 7, after V lost 8 bases and J lost 6 bases. CDR3 in amino acids: CAASGLAREQYF. DNA of the CDR3: TGTGCCGCGTCGGGACTAGCGCGCGAGCAGTACTTC.

The V and J genes are TRBV19 and TRBJ1-1, with D unclear. CDR1 LNHDA and CDR2 SQIVND come from the germline V gene (reference sequence). The CDR3 runs to 12 residues. The V end lost 6 bases, the J end lost 5 bases, and 10 bases lay between the germline ends. CDR3 sequence (DNA): TGTGCCAGTAGGCAGTGGGCGACTGAAGCTTTCTTT. Translating gives CASRQWATEAFF.